This passage covers 15 T cell receptor beta chains from one sample sequenced in a study of cytomegalovirus exposure and HLA in healthy donors. Measured with immunoSEQ multiplex PCR; TCRdb has only the in-frame clones, and not every one. The repertoire holds roughly 150,000 clones, with about nine tenths as singletons. Sequencing used PBMCs. The receptors come from a young woman in good health and CMV-seropositive.

This chain links TRBV13 with TRBJ1-2; a possible D gene is TRBD1 (6 bases). CDR3 length: 14 amino acids. V lost 5 bases, J lost 8 bases, and 18 bases lay in between. Germline CDR1 reads PRHDT; CDR2 reads FYEKMQ (reference sequence). The CDR3 DNA follows: TGTGCCAGCAGCAGAACAGGGCCCCAGGGCGGCTACACCTTC. Amino acid sequence: CASSRTGPQGGYTF.

This chain joins TRBV29-1 and TRBJ1-1; 7 bases fit TRBD1. J gave up 1 base and V 7 bases, and 3 bases lay outside the gene matches. The CDR3 has 12 residues. Germline V gene lookup returns CDR1 SQVTM and CDR2 ANQGSEA. The CDR3 loop reads CSARTGNTEAFF. In DNA form, the CDR3 reads TGCAGCGCAAGGACAGGGAACACTGAAGCTTTCTTT.

The J gene is TRBJ1-2, the V gene TRBV4-1, with D perhaps TRBD1 (6 bases). Trimming took 0 bases from V and 7 from J, leaving 12 bases between them. This CDR3 comprises 14 residues. The germline CDR1 and CDR2 sequences are MGHRA and YSYEKL. CDR3 region: CASSQDGTSIGYTF. CDR3 coding DNA: TGCGCCAGCAGCCAAGACGGGACATCGATTGGCTACACCTTC.

The gene calls are TRBV15 and TRBJ2-2, with D possibly matching TRBD2 (5 bases). CDR3 size: 14 residues. Germline CDR1 LNHNV, CDR2 YYDKDF (reference sequence). Trimming cost V 7 bases and J 5 bases, with 14 bases left between them. As DNA, the CDR3 is TGTGCCACCAAGGACGGTCCGGGGACCGGGGAGCTGTTTTTT. Amino acid sequence: CATKDGPGTGELFF.

The J gene is TRBJ1-1, the V gene TRBV6-5; D unclear. Germline CDR1 and CDR2: MNHEY and SVGAGI. The CDR3 has 13 amino acids. CDR3 nucleotides: TGTGCTAGCTCGGGGAGTCGGAACACTGAAGCTTTCTTT. It yields the protein CASSGSRNTEAFF.

The rearrangement joins TRBV7-3 to TRBJ2-5, with D uncertain. V lost 2 bases and J 5 bases, leaving 9 bases between the germline ends. Germline CDR1 SGHTA, CDR2 FQGTGA. The CDR3 has 13 amino acids. The CDR3 region is CASSLLEMETQYF. As DNA, the CDR3 is TGTGCCAGCAGCTTATTGGAGATGGAGACCCAGTACTTC. Supplemented by reference TRBV7-3 and TRBJ2-5, the full variable domain reads GAGVSQTPSNKVTEKGKYVELRCDPISGHTALYWYRQSLGQGPEFLIYFQGTGAADDSGLPNDRFFAVRPEGSVSTLKIQRTERGDSAVYLCASSLLEMETQYFGPGTRLLVL.

The chain has TRBV25-1 and TRBJ2-2; 8 bases agree with TRBD2. The germline V gene encodes CDR1 MGHDK and CDR2 SYGVNS. CDR3 size: 16 residues. The ends lost 6 bases at V and 5 bases at J; junction bases unmatched: 11. CDR3 in DNA: TGTGCCAGCAGGACACAGGGACTAGTGGGGACCGGGGAGCTGTTTTTT. This sequence encodes CASRTQGLVGTGELFF. The full variable domain, its missing parts supplied by reference TRBV25-1 and TRBJ2-2, is EADIYQTPRYLVIGTGKKITLECSQTMGHDKMYWYQQDPGMELHLIHYSYGVNSTEKGDLSSESTVSRIRTEHFPLTLESARPSHTSQYLCASRTQGLVGTGELFFGEGSRLTVL.

V gene TRBV27 combines with J gene TRBJ2-3, with D uncertain. CDR1 and CDR2 (germline): MNHEY, SMNVEV (reference sequence). V gave up 7 bases and J gave up 2 bases, with 7 bases separating them. This CDR3 spans 12 amino acids. The CDR3 sequence is CASTSITDTQYF. The CDR3 DNA sequence: TGTGCCAGCACCAGTATCACAGATACGCAGTATTTT.

V and J are TRBV11-2 and TRBJ2-3; perhaps TRBD1 as D (6 bases). The CDR3 spans 14 residues. V was pared by 5 bases and J by 6 bases, with 15 bases between. Germline CDR1 is SGHAT and CDR2 is FQNNGV. CDR3 nucleotide sequence: TGTGCCAGCAGCACGACAGGACCCGGGGATACGCAGTATTTT. This sequence encodes CASSTTGPGDTQYF.

The chain couples TRBV9 to TRBJ1-2, with D possibly TRBD1 on 6 matching bases. The CDR3 sequence is 12 residues long. Germline CDR1 SGDLS, CDR2 YYNGEE. The V gene lost 4 bases and the J gene lost 5 bases, with 9 bases spanning the gap. Here the CDR3 DNA reads TGTGCCAGCAGCATTGGGACATATGGCTACACCTTC. It encodes CASSIGTYGYTF. Variable domain in full (rest from reference TRBV9 and TRBJ1-2): DSGVTQTPKHLITATGQRVTLRCSPRSGDLSVYWYQQSLDQGLQFLIQYYNGEERAKGNILERFSAQQFPDLHSELNLSSLELGDSALYFCASSIGTYGYTFGSGTRLTVV.

The chain joins TRBV2 to TRBJ2-7, with TRBD1 as a possible D gene (6 bases). The V gene's germline CDR1 is SNHLY and CDR2 FYNNEI. The CDR3 loop spans 15 amino acids. The V end was cut by 6 bases, the J end by 6 bases, with 21 bases between. CDR3 in amino acids: CASRELTSGAGEQYF. Here the CDR3 DNA reads TGTGCCAGCAGGGAACTTACCTCAGGGGCGGGCGAGCAGTACTTC.

V usage is TRBV12-5 and J usage is TRBJ2-6; D remains unclear. This CDR3 is built from 12 residues. The V end was cut by 8 bases, the J end by 3 bases, with 5 bases between. CDR1 and CDR2 (germline): LGHNT, FRNRAP. The CDR3 region is CASSLGANVLTF. CDR3 nucleotide sequence: TGTGCTAGTTCCCTTGGGGCCAACGTCCTGACTTTC. The variable domain in full, with the rest retrieved from reference TRBV12-5 and TRBJ2-6, is DARVTQTPRHKVTEMGQEVTMRCQPILGHNTVFWYRQTMMQGLELLAYFRNRAPLDDSGMPKDRFSAEMPDATLATLKIQPSEPRDSAVYFCASSLGANVLTFGAGSRLTVL.

The rearrangement uses TRBV6-5 and TRBJ2-1, with 9 bases fitting TRBD2. Germline V gene lookup returns CDR1 MNHEY and CDR2 SVGAGI. After removal of 2 bases from V and 7 bases from J, the junction contained 3 bases not matched to a gene. CDR3 length: 14 amino acids. CDR3 DNA sequence: TGTGCCAGCAGTTACGAAGCGGGGGGAAATGAGCAGTTCTTC. Amino acids: CASSYEAGGNEQFF.

This rearrangement joins TRBV4-2 to TRBJ2-1, with 7 positions matching TRBD2. The germline V gene encodes CDR1 LGHNA and CDR2 YNFKEQ. The ends lost 1 base at V and 5 bases at J; junction bases unmatched: 2. The CDR3 has 14 amino acids. For the CDR3, the DNA is TGTGCCAGCAGCCAAGGCGGGAGAGACAATGAGCAGTTCTTC. It yields the protein CASSQGGRDNEQFF.

The V gene is TRBV21-1, the J gene TRBJ2-4; whether TRBD2, the table's D call, matches the DNA was not checked. TRBV21-1 is tagged as a pseudogene. This CDR3 region has 13 residues. CDR3 loop: CASSHGTKNIQYF. In DNA form, the CDR3 reads TGTGCCAGCAGCCACGGGACCAAAAACATTCAGTACTTC.